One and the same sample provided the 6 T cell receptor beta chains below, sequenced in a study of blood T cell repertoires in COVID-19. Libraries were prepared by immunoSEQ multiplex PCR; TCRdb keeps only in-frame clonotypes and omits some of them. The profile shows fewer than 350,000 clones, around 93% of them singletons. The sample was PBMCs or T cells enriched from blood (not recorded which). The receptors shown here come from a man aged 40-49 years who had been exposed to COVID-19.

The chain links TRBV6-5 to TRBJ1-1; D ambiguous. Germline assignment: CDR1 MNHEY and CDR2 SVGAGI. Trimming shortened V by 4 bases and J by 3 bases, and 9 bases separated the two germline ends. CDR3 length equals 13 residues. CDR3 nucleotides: TGTGCCAGCAGTTCTCAGTCTTACACTGAAGCTTTCTTT. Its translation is CASSSQSYTEAFF.

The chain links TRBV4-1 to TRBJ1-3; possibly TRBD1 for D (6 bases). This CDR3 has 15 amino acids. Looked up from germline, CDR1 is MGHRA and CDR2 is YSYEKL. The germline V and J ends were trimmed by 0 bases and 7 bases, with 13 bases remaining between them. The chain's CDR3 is CASSQDIQGTNTIYF. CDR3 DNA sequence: TGCGCCAGCAGCCAAGATATTCAGGGGACGAACACCATATATTTT.

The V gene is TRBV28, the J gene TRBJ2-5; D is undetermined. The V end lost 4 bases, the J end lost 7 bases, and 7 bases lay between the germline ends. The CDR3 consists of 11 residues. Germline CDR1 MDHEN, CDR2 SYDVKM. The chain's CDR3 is CASSSTSTQYF. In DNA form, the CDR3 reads TGTGCCAGCAGTTCTACCTCGACCCAGTACTTC.

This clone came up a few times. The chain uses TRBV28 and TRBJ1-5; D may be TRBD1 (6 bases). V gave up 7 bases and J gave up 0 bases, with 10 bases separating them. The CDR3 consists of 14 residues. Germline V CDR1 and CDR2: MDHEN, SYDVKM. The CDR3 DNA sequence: TGTGCCAGCAAATGGGGGCATAGCAATCAGCCCCAGCATTTT. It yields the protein CASKWGHSNQPQHF.

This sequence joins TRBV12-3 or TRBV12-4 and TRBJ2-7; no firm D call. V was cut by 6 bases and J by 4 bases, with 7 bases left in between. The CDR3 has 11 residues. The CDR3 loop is CASSFSYEQYF. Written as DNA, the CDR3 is TGTGCCAGCAGCTTCTCGTACGAGCAGTACTTC.

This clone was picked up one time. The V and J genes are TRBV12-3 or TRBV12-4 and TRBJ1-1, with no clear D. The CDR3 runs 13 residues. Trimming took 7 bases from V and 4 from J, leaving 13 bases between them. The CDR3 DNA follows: TGTGCCAGCAAGCGGATAACGGGCACTGAAGCTTTCTTT. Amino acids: CASKRITGTEAFF.